In its sample, the clone carrying this TCR beta chain was seen a few times. Its cognate antigen is unknown. This specimen comes from a study of CD8 T cells in ankylosing spondylitis. General study points: In synovial fluid and blood from reactive arthritis, some motif variants were previously reported. Peripheral blood samples showed relatively rare disease-linked clones, and these clones were CD8+. Seven or eight highly homologous variants made up a TCR beta motif, and this motif appeared characteristic of ankylosing spondylitis blood.

This CDR3 is 13 amino acids long. Germline trimming cut 4 bases from V and 2 bases from J; bases unmatched to any gene: 3. CDR1 is SQVTM, CDR2 ANQGSEA, per germline. Libraries of TCR beta came from quantitative 5'-RACE with molecular barcodes. MiXCR was run by TCRdb on the 5' RACE reads, yielding one entry per CDR3 protein. The sample has about 220,000 distinct CDR3 sequences, roughly 24% seen once. Sequenced input: blood, either unsorted or a sorted T cell fraction (not recorded which). The sequence was obtained from a male donor with ankylosing spondylitis or in good health (not recorded which). J is TRBJ2-3 and V is TRBV29-1, with 7 nucleotides matching TRBD1. The CDR3 sequence is CSVGTGHTDTQYF. The DNA of the CDR3 is TGCAGCGTTGGGACAGGCCACACAGATACGCAGTATTTT.